A single sample gave rise to the 17 T cell receptor beta chains below, sequenced in a study of blood T cell repertoires in COVID-19. Profiled with immunoSEQ multiplex PCR; TCRdb holds only in-frame clones, not every one. The sample yields about 240,000 clones, about nine tenths seen once. The sequencing input was peripheral blood. The receptors here all came from a man between 60 and 75 years old who had recovered from COVID-19.

This clone was seen a handful of times. The chain links TRBV5-5 to TRBJ2-1; D is ambiguous. The CDR3 is 11 amino acids. Trimming removed 4 bases at V and 9 bases at J, with 8 bases between. Germline CDR1 and CDR2: SGHKS and YYEKEE (reference sequence). CDR3: CASSPSTEQFF. The CDR3 nucleotides read TGTGCCAGCAGCCCGAGTACTGAGCAGTTCTTC.

The chain is built from TRBV27 and TRBJ1-1; no clear D. V was trimmed by 4 bases and J by 6 bases, leaving 15 bases between them. The germline gives CDR1 MNHEY, CDR2 SMNVEV (reference sequence). The CDR3 length is 14 residues. CDR3 residues: CASSYGESFAEAFF. DNA of the CDR3: TGTGCCAGCAGTTACGGAGAAAGTTTCGCTGAAGCTTTCTTT.

This clone appeared a single time. The rearrangement links TRBV4-1 to TRBJ2-1; no clear D. V lost 0 bases to trimming and J lost 3 bases, with 12 bases between them. Germline V lookup: CDR1 MGHRA, CDR2 YSYEKL. The CDR3 length is 16 residues. CDR3 sequence (DNA): TGCGCCAGCAGCCAAGATTTTCAGGCTGTCTACAATGAGCAGTTCTTC. Translation gives CASSQDFQAVYNEQFF.

The V and J genes are TRBV9 and TRBJ2-5; TRBD2 matches 10 bases. The V segment lost 4 bases and the J segment 2 bases; nucleotides outside the gene matches: 8. Germline-derived CDR1 and CDR2 are SGDLS and YYNGEE. This CDR3 comprises 16 residues. The CDR3: CASSSRIAGGQETQYF. Written as DNA, the CDR3 is TGTGCCAGCAGCTCCCGAATAGCGGGGGGTCAAGAGACCCAGTACTTC.

V usage is TRBV5-1 and J usage is TRBJ2-7; D ambiguous. The CDR3 length is 15 residues. The germline V gene encodes CDR1 SGHRS and CDR2 YFSETQ. Trimming stripped 1 base from V and 0 bases from J, with 11 bases between. For the CDR3, the DNA is TGCGCCAGCAGCTTGTGGGTCTACAGCTCCTACGAGCAGTACTTC. It is translated as CASSLWVYSSYEQYF.

This clone has a single count. This chain joins TRBV5-5 and TRBJ2-7, with 12 bases identical to TRBD2. CDR3 length: 14 amino acids. CDR1 SGHKS and CDR2 YYEKEE come from the germline V gene (reference sequence). J lost 4 bases, V lost 4 bases, and 3 bases had no gene match. This chain's CDR3 is CASSLTSGGYEQYV. The CDR3 DNA sequence: TGTGCCAGCAGCCTGACTAGCGGGGGTTACGAGCAGTACGTC.

This chain connects TRBV18 to TRBJ2-7; D is uncertain. Germline V CDR1 and CDR2: KGHSH, LQKENI. The ends were cut back, 0 bases at V and 2 bases at J, with 5 bases in the middle. This CDR3 comprises 13 residues. The CDR3: CASSPPGTYEQYF. Written as DNA, the CDR3 is TGTGCCAGCTCACCACCGGGCACCTACGAGCAGTACTTC. The whole variable domain, filled in from reference TRBV18 and TRBJ2-7, reads NAGVMQNPRHLVRRRGQEARLRCSPMKGHSHVYWYRQLPEEGLKFMVYLQKENIIDESGMPKERFSAEFPKEGPSILRIQQVVRGDSAAYFCASSPPGTYEQYFGPGTRLTVT.

The rearrangement joins TRBV5-1 to TRBJ1-4; D remains ambiguous. Trimming pared 4 bases from V and 6 bases from J, leaving 16 bases between. CDR1 and CDR2 (germline): SGHRS, YFSETQ. The CDR3 is 15 residues long. The CDR3 region is CASSRGGVRDEKLFF. The CDR3, as DNA: TGCGCCAGCAGCCGCGGTGGGGTGAGGGATGAAAAACTGTTTTTT. Variable domain in full (rest from reference TRBV5-1 and TRBJ1-4): KAGVTQTPRYLIKTRGQQVTLSCSPISGHRSVSWYQQTPGQGLQFLFEYFSETQRNKGNFPGRFSGRQFSNSRSEMNVSTLELGDSALYLCASSRGGVRDEKLFFGSGTQLSVL.

A remark on this clone: At one boundary the junction diverges from the germline segment, which might be a read error. The J gene is TRBJ1-5, the V gene TRBV30; D unresolved. Germline CDR1 GTSNPN, CDR2 SVGIG (reference sequence). The CDR3 covers 13 residues. The CDR3 loop reads CAWSPSSDQPQHF. The CDR3 DNA is TGTGCCTGGAGCCCAAGTAGCGATCAGCCCCAGCATTTT.

The rearrangement uses TRBV10-1 and TRBJ2-5; D unresolved. Germline CDR1 reads WNHNN; CDR2 reads SYGVQD (reference sequence). V lost 2 bases and J 5 bases, leaving 9 bases between the germline ends. The length of the CDR3 is 13 residues. CDR3 coding DNA: TGCGCCAGCAGTGAGGGAGCTAGGGAGACCCAGTACTTC. Translated: CASSEGARETQYF.

The chain uses TRBV30 and TRBJ2-2, with a possible D match to TRBD2 (6 bases). CDR1 is GTSNPN, CDR2 SVGIG, per germline (reference sequence). This CDR3 spans 15 amino acids. The germline V and J ends were trimmed by 2 bases and 2 bases, with 12 bases remaining between them. CDR3 coding DNA: TGTGCCTGGAGTAAGGGCGGGGCTAACACCGGGGAGCTGTTTTTT. Protein: CAWSKGGANTGELFF.

This CDR3 reads CASSQGPSGSSYNSPLHF. The CDR3 nucleotides read TGTGCCAGCAGCCAAGGCCCCAGCGGGAGCTCCTATAATTCACCCCTCCACTTT. V and J are TRBV3-1 (or the pseudogene TRBV3-2) and TRBJ1-6; D unclear. Per the germline V gene, CDR1 is LGHDT and CDR2 is YNNKEL (reference sequence). This CDR3 contains 18 residues. V lost 1 base to trimming and J lost 0 bases, with 13 bases between them.

The chain combines TRBV30 with TRBJ1-2, with 7 bases aligning to TRBD1. The J segment lost 7 bases and the V segment lost 2 bases, leaving 10 bases of the junction unmatched. The CDR3 is 14 amino acids. The germline V gene encodes CDR1 GTSNPN and CDR2 SVGIG (reference sequence). The CDR3 reads CAWSKETGSFGYTF. In DNA form, the CDR3 reads TGTGCCTGGAGTAAAGAGACAGGGTCTTTTGGCTACACCTTC. Full variable domain (rest looked up from reference TRBV30 and TRBJ1-2): SQTIHQWPATLVQPVGSPLSLECTVEGTSNPNLYWYRQAAGRGLQLLFYSVGIGQISSEVPQNLSASRPQDRQFILSSKKLLLSDSGFYLCAWSKETGSFGYTFGSGTRLTVV.

V gene TRBV7-8 combines with J gene TRBJ2-3; D is possibly TRBD2 (6 bases). The V and J ends lost 1 base and 0 bases respectively, with 11 bases between them. Looked up from germline, CDR1 is SGHVS and CDR2 is FQNEAQ. CDR3 length: 16 amino acids. CDR3 sequence reads: CASSLGSGVSTDTQYF. CDR3 DNA: TGTGCCAGCAGCTTAGGGTCGGGGGTGAGCACAGATACGCAGTATTTT.

V usage is TRBV30 and J usage is TRBJ2-5; a weak D match, TRBD2 (6 bases). V lost 2 bases to trimming and J lost 5 bases, with 18 bases between them. Germline CDR1 reads GTSNPN; CDR2 reads SVGIG (reference sequence). CDR3 length: 15 amino acids. The chain's CDR3 is CAWSNGGLSGETQYF. The CDR3 bases are TGTGCCTGGAGTAACGGGGGACTGAGCGGTGAGACCCAGTACTTC.

J is TRBJ1-6 and V is TRBV5-1; D is unclear. CDR3 size: 16 residues. CDR1 and CDR2 from the germline V gene are SGHRS and YFSETQ. V lost 3 bases, J lost 0 bases, and 10 bases lay in between. CDR3 in amino acids: CASSYGDLSYNSPLHF. CDR3 DNA: TGCGCCAGCAGCTATGGAGACCTCTCCTATAATTCACCCCTCCACTTT.

This clone was observed once. The chain employs TRBV25-1 and TRBJ2-3; TRBD2 agrees at 8 bases. Germline V gene lookup returns CDR1 MGHDK and CDR2 SYGVNS. With 4 bases clipped from V and 5 bases from J, the junction kept 17 bases outside the gene matches. The CDR3 runs 18 residues. This CDR3 is CASSGPFFGGAPGDTQYF. In DNA form, the CDR3 reads TGTGCCAGCAGTGGGCCTTTTTTCGGGGGGGCTCCCGGAGATACGCAGTATTTT.